The TCR beta chain described here comes from a study of cytomegalovirus exposure and HLA in healthy donors. Study-level points and caveats: Follow-up analysis found HLA locus-dependent TCR association rates, highest for DRB1 and lowest for HLA-C.

This clone is a singleton in its sample. Its antigen is unknown. PCR amplification relied on 60 Vbeta primers (plus 13 Jbeta primers). Produced via immunoSEQ multiplex PCR; TCRdb's table is partial and in-frame only. The data hold 150,000 to 200,000 clones, with around 85% observed a single time. The V gene's germline CDR1 is ENHRY and CDR2 SYGVKD. This CDR3 spans 16 amino acids. The ends lost 4 bases at V and 6 bases at J; junction bases unmatched: 12. This sequence originates from a young man in good health and CMV-seronegative. The chain joins TRBV10-3 to TRBJ1-2, with 9 bases identical to TRBD1. The sample consisted of PBMCs. Here the CDR3 reads CAISVLQGAHPNGYTF. CDR3 sequence (DNA): TGTGCCATCAGTGTTTTACAGGGGGCGCATCCAAATGGCTACACCTTC.